A selection of T cell receptor beta chains follows, all from one sample in a study of memory CD4+ T cells and cytomegalovirus serostatus. Libraries were prepared by immunoSEQ multiplex PCR; TCRdb keeps only in-frame clonotypes and omits some of them. The table has just under 65,000 clones, 75% to 80% seen once; the top ten hold nearly 0.9%. The sequencing input was memory CD4+ T cells from blood. These receptor sequences come from an adult in good health and CMV-seronegative. The CDR3 runs from the conserved cysteine through the conserved F or W. Each record gives: D gene, J gene, clone size, V gene, CDR3 DNA, CDR3 protein. D genes are given only for firm matches. A clone size is listed for some rows: how often the clone was seen (once, few, many), or a class if it is expanded.

d_call: TRBD1; j_call: TRBJ1-1; clone_size: few; v_call: TRBV7-9; cdr3_nt: TGTGCCAGCAGCGACCGACAGGGGGTAGTTACTGAAGCTTTCTTT; cdr3_aa: CASSDRQGVVTEAFF
d_call: TRBD1; j_call: TRBJ1-2; clone_size: -; v_call: TRBV2; cdr3_nt: TGTGCCAGCAGTGAAAAAGGCAGGGGGCGCCTTGACTATGGCTACACCTTC; cdr3_aa: CASSEKGRGRLDYGYTF
d_call: -; j_call: TRBJ2-1; clone_size: -; v_call: TRBV6-5; cdr3_nt: TGTGCCAGCAGTTACGACTCCAGCTCCTACAATGAGCAGTTCTTC; cdr3_aa: CASSYDSSSYNEQFF
d_call: TRBD2; j_call: TRBJ2-1; clone_size: -; v_call: TRBV7-2; cdr3_nt: TGTGCCAGCAGCTATAGGAGGACTAGCGGGACAAATGAGCAGTTCTTC; cdr3_aa: CASSYRRTSGTNEQFF
d_call: -; j_call: TRBJ1-2; clone_size: -; v_call: TRBV18; cdr3_nt: TGTGCCAGCTCCCCACCGGGGGAAGGCTACACCTTC; cdr3_aa: CASSPPGEGYTF
d_call: -; j_call: TRBJ1-1; clone_size: -; v_call: TRBV6-1; cdr3_nt: TGTGCCAGCAGTGTAGCTGGACTGCACACTGAAGCTTTCTTT; cdr3_aa: CASSVAGLHTEAFF
d_call: -; j_call: TRBJ2-2; clone_size: -; v_call: TRBV5-1; cdr3_nt: TGCGCCAGCAGCTCCCGGGACCTCACCGGGGAGCTGTTTTTT; cdr3_aa: CASSSRDLTGELFF
d_call: -; j_call: TRBJ1-1; clone_size: -; v_call: TRBV2; cdr3_nt: TGTGCCAGCAGTGTTTTACTTTACACTGAAGCTTTCTTT; cdr3_aa: CASSVLLYTEAFF
d_call: -; j_call: TRBJ2-7; clone_size: -; v_call: TRBV7-8; cdr3_nt: TGTGCCAGCAGCACAAACAGGGAAGCGCACTACGAGCAGTACTTC; cdr3_aa: CASSTNREAHYEQYF
d_call: -; j_call: TRBJ2-1; clone_size: -; v_call: TRBV30; cdr3_nt: TGTGCCTGGAGTGTAAGGGGGTTGCAGTTCTTC; cdr3_aa: CAWSVRGLQFF
d_call: TRBD1; j_call: TRBJ2-2; clone_size: -; v_call: TRBV4-1; cdr3_nt: TGCGCCAGCAGGATTCGGACAGGGGCGAACACCGGGGAGCTGTTTTTT; cdr3_aa: CASRIRTGANTGELFF
d_call: -; j_call: TRBJ1-2; clone_size: -; v_call: TRBV30; cdr3_nt: TGTGCCTGGAGTACCTCTCCTCTCCGGGCAAACCCTAACTATGGCTACACCTTC; cdr3_aa: CAWSTSPLRANPNYGYTF
d_call: -; j_call: TRBJ1-1; clone_size: -; v_call: TRBV18; cdr3_nt: TGTGCCAGCTCATGGGGGGGGACAAACGGGGTGACTGAAGCTTTCTTT; cdr3_aa: CASSWGGTNGVTEAFF
d_call: -; j_call: TRBJ1-1; clone_size: -; v_call: TRBV2; cdr3_nt: TGTGCCAGCAGCCTGGACGGAAACACTGAAGCTTTCTTT; cdr3_aa: CASSLDGNTEAFF
d_call: -; j_call: TRBJ1-3; clone_size: -; v_call: TRBV9; cdr3_nt: TGTGCCAGCAGCGTATACCACTCTGGAAACACCATATATTTT; cdr3_aa: CASSVYHSGNTIYF
d_call: -; j_call: TRBJ1-4; clone_size: once; v_call: TRBV19; cdr3_nt: TGTGCCAGTAGTTCCCCGATCAGGGTTGGAAAACTGTTTTTT; cdr3_aa: CASSSPIRVGKLFF
d_call: TRBD1; j_call: TRBJ1-2; clone_size: -; v_call: TRBV27; cdr3_nt: TGTGCCAGCAGTAGGGGACAGGAACAGGGCTACACCTTC; cdr3_aa: CASSRGQEQGYTF
d_call: -; j_call: TRBJ2-7; clone_size: -; v_call: TRBV6-5; cdr3_nt: TGTGCCAGCAGTTACTCTAGCAGGGTCGGCTACGAGCAGTACTTC; cdr3_aa: CASSYSSRVGYEQYF
d_call: -; j_call: TRBJ2-7; clone_size: -; v_call: TRBV29-1; cdr3_nt: TGCAGCGTGCGGAGAGGTATAGCTGGAGAGCAGTACTTC; cdr3_aa: CSVRRGIAGEQYF
d_call: -; j_call: TRBJ1-5; clone_size: -; v_call: TRBV10-3; cdr3_nt: TGTGCCATCAGCCGGGGCGGCAATCAGCCCCAGCATTTT; cdr3_aa: CAISRGGNQPQHF
d_call: -; j_call: TRBJ1-5; clone_size: -; v_call: TRBV4-1; cdr3_nt: TGCGCCAGCAGCAAACAGGGAAAACAGCCCCAGCATTTT; cdr3_aa: CASSKQGKQPQHF
d_call: -; j_call: TRBJ1-1; clone_size: once; v_call: TRBV4-3; cdr3_nt: TGCGCCAGCAGCCAAGACGGAGGACCTGGGGCTGAAGCTTTCTTT; cdr3_aa: CASSQDGGPGAEAFF
d_call: -; j_call: TRBJ2-5; clone_size: -; v_call: TRBV11-2; cdr3_nt: TGTGTAGAGGTAGAATTACAAGAGACCCAGTACTTC; cdr3_aa: CVEVELQETQYF
d_call: -; j_call: TRBJ1-5; clone_size: -; v_call: TRBV6-1; cdr3_nt: TGTGCCACTTTGGATCAGGTGAATCAGCCCCAGCATTTT; cdr3_aa: CATLDQVNQPQHF
d_call: -; j_call: TRBJ1-1; clone_size: -; v_call: TRBV6-5; cdr3_nt: TGTGCCAGCAGCCTCCGACAGAGTAACACTGAAGCTTTCTTT; cdr3_aa: CASSLRQSNTEAFF
d_call: TRBD1; j_call: TRBJ2-2; clone_size: -; v_call: TRBV10-3; cdr3_nt: TGTGCCATCAGAGGGGAGGCCGGGACAGGGGCGAGTACCGGGGAGCTGTTTTTT; cdr3_aa: CAIRGEAGTGASTGELFF
d_call: TRBD1; j_call: TRBJ1-5; clone_size: -; v_call: TRBV18; cdr3_nt: TGTGCCAGCTCTCTCACAGGGGGTGGGGGCAATCAGCCCCAGCATTTT; cdr3_aa: CASSLTGGGGNQPQHF
d_call: -; j_call: TRBJ1-3; clone_size: -; v_call: TRBV7-8; cdr3_nt: TGTGCCAGCAGCTTAGCAAGCTTGCACACCCTAGGAAACACCATATATTTT; cdr3_aa: CASSLASLHTLGNTIYF
d_call: -; j_call: TRBJ1-2; clone_size: -; v_call: TRBV6-1; cdr3_nt: TGTGCCAGCAGTGAATTGGGGGGAATCGCTAACTATGGCTACACCTTC; cdr3_aa: CASSELGGIANYGYTF
d_call: -; j_call: TRBJ2-5; clone_size: -; v_call: TRBV7-8; cdr3_nt: TGTGCCAGCAGCTTAGGGGCTAGAGGGGAGACCCAGTACTTC; cdr3_aa: CASSLGARGETQYF
d_call: TRBD1; j_call: TRBJ1-5; clone_size: few; v_call: TRBV18; cdr3_nt: TGTGCCAGCTCACCACAACAGGGGGCGAAGCAGCCCCAGCATTTT; cdr3_aa: CASSPQQGAKQPQHF
d_call: TRBD2; j_call: TRBJ2-7; clone_size: once; v_call: TRBV29-1; cdr3_nt: TGCAGCATATCCCTAGCGGGAGGGCTTTCCTACGAGCAGTACTTC; cdr3_aa: CSISLAGGLSYEQYF
d_call: -; j_call: TRBJ1-5; clone_size: -; v_call: TRBV6-5; cdr3_nt: TGTGCCAGCAGGGGATTGGGGGGGCCCGATCAGCCCCAGCATTTT; cdr3_aa: CASRGLGGPDQPQHF
d_call: -; j_call: TRBJ1-4; clone_size: -; v_call: TRBV18; cdr3_nt: TGTGCCAGCTCACCGGATGGAAACGAAAAACTGTTTTTT; cdr3_aa: CASSPDGNEKLFF
d_call: TRBD1; j_call: TRBJ2-3; clone_size: -; v_call: TRBV6-6; cdr3_nt: TGTGCCAGCAATCAGGGGACAGGGGATCTTGATACGCAGTATTTT; cdr3_aa: CASNQGTGDLDTQYF
d_call: -; j_call: TRBJ1-2; clone_size: -; v_call: TRBV5-6; cdr3_nt: TGTGCCAGCAGCTTGGAAGGACGAAACTATGGCTACACCTTC; cdr3_aa: CASSLEGRNYGYTF
d_call: -; j_call: TRBJ1-5; clone_size: -; v_call: TRBV5-1; cdr3_nt: TGCGCCAGCAGGACCCTTCCATATAGCAATCAGCCCCAGCATTTT; cdr3_aa: CASRTLPYSNQPQHF